What follows is one T cell receptor beta chain and its context. Clones were read by immunoSEQ multiplex PCR, and TCRdb kept only the in-frame ones, dropping some. The repertoire holds roughly 72,000 clones, 80% to 85% seen once, with 2.1% in the top ten. The data belong to a study of T cell clones after liver transplantation. With 2 bases removed from V and 5 bases from J, the gap between germline ends came to 7 bases. Germline V gives CDR1 SGHTA, CDR2 FQGNSA. CDR3 length: 13 amino acids. The receptor was isolated from a human patient who received a liver transplant. The graft donor may be the source of some T cells. Sequencing was performed on CD4+ T cells from blood, taken less than 50 months after liver transplant. This chain joins TRBV7-2 and TRBJ1-5; no clear D gene. This CDR3 reads CASSLNFYQPQHF. Here the CDR3 DNA reads TGTGCCAGCAGCTTAAACTTCTATCAGCCCCAGCATTTT.